The 31 T cell receptor beta chains listed next were all sequenced from one sample in a study of post-analysis software for immune sequencing data. Researchers reported that TCR beta cDNA libraries carried unique molecular identifiers. A single record per CDR3 protein comes from TCRdb applying MiXCR to the PCR reads. Among about 160,000 distinct CDR3 sequences listed, 36% were seen once. This specimen consisted of blood, obtained after autologous hematopoietic stem cell transplantation. These receptors all stem from a girl aged 5-17 years with multiple sclerosis.

The chain has TRBV28 and TRBJ1-1; TRBD1 matches at 10 bases. Trimming cost V 5 bases and J 5 bases; bases outside gene matches: 5. The CDR3 extends over 14 amino acids. The germline CDR1 and CDR2 sequences are MDHEN and SYDVKM. The CDR3 DNA reads as TGTGCCAGCAGTGACAGGGGGCCGAGGACTGAAGCTTTCTTT. This gives the protein CASSDRGPRTEAFF.

This clonotype was seen a single time. The chain uses TRBV5-1 and TRBJ2-4, with D possibly TRBD2 on 6 matching bases. The DNA matches TRBJ2-7 better at its end, which makes the J call doubtful. Germline V gene data show CDR1 as SGHRS and CDR2 as YFSETQ. CDR3 size: 15 residues. The CDR3 loop is CASSYSGRGAGEQYF. CDR3 DNA sequence: TGCGCCAGCAGTTATAGCGGCCGAGGGGCGGGCGAGCAGTACTTC.

This clonotype occurred a few times. The chain carries TRBV6-2 or TRBV6-3 and TRBJ1-2; D gene uncertain. Between the trimmed V and J ends, which lost 6 bases and 5 bases, there was a span of 10 bases. This CDR3 contains 12 residues. Per the germline V gene, CDR1 is MNHEY and CDR2 is SVGEGT. The CDR3, as DNA: TGTGCCAGCAGATCCTCGAGATATGGCTACACCTTC. Protein product: CASRSSRYGYTF.

J is TRBJ1-1 and V is TRBV20-1; D may be TRBD1 (5 bases). Trimming left V 6 bases short and J 5 bases short, with 16 bases between. Germline V gene sequence: CDR1 DFQATT, CDR2 SNEGSKA (reference sequence). This CDR3 comprises 13 residues. CDR3 residues: CSANGGVGTEAFF. The CDR3 DNA sequence: TGCAGTGCCAACGGGGGGGTAGGGACTGAAGCTTTCTTT.

V and J are TRBV3-1 and TRBJ2-1, with a possible D match to TRBD2 (6 bases). In germline, CDR1 is LGHDT, CDR2 YNNKEL (reference sequence). The CDR3 loop spans 17 amino acids. V gave up 5 bases and J gave up 0 bases, with 17 bases separating them. The CDR3 DNA reads as TGTGCCAGCAGCAAAGTTAGCGGACCGAGCTCCTACAATGAGCAGTTCTTC. Encoded protein: CASSKVSGPSSYNEQFF.

This chain connects TRBV20-1 to TRBJ2-3; D perhaps matches TRBD2 (6 bases). Germline V gene lookup returns CDR1 DFQATT and CDR2 SNEGSKA (reference sequence). With 6 bases removed from V and 5 bases from J, the gap between germline ends came to 24 bases. This CDR3 is built from 16 residues. The CDR3 sequence: CSAEQEVAGNGDTQYF. The CDR3 coding sequence is TGCAGTGCCGAGCAGGAGGTGGCGGGAAACGGAGATACGCAGTATTTT.

This clonotype was recorded at least ten times. This chain joins TRBV20-1 and TRBJ2-3, with D hard to call. This CDR3 is 13 amino acids long. Trimming removed 1 base from V and 6 bases from J, with 11 bases in between. Per the germline V gene, CDR1 is DFQATT and CDR2 is SNEGSKA (reference sequence). The CDR3 bases are TGCAGTGCTAGAGGGAGCAACGGGGATACGCAGTATTTT. It specifies CSARGSNGDTQYF.

This clonotype was detected only a few times. The chain is built from TRBV20-1 and TRBJ2-7; D possibly uses TRBD1 or TRBD2 (5 bases each). Looked up from germline, CDR1 is DFQATT and CDR2 is SNEGSKA (reference sequence). The CDR3 runs 15 residues. Trimming took off 1 base at V and 4 bases at J, with 17 bases between the two ends. CDR3 sequence reads: CSARAGAVALYEQYF. In DNA, the CDR3 is TGCAGTGCTAGAGCCGGGGCCGTAGCCCTTTACGAGCAGTACTTC.

This rearrangement joins TRBV6-2 or TRBV6-3 to TRBJ2-1; 7 bases fit TRBD1. Germline V lookup: CDR1 MNHEY, CDR2 SVGEGT. The CDR3 contains 17 residues. V lost 2 bases to trimming and J lost 4 bases; unmatched junction nucleotides: 11. In nucleotides, the CDR3 is TGTGCCAGCAGTTACGCCCGGACAGGAGAGATTTACAATGAGCAGTTCTTC. Residues: CASSYARTGEIYNEQFF.

Comment on this clonotype: Germline is not matched at one junction end, which may reflect a read error. This rearrangement joins TRBV12-3 or TRBV12-4 to TRBJ2-1, with 7 positions matching TRBD1. This CDR3 has 14 residues. The CDR3 reads CARSLRDSYNEQFF. CDR3 coding DNA: TGTGCCCGCAGTTTGAGGGACAGCTACAATGAGCAGTTCTTC.

This clonotype was counted a few times. This chain links TRBV7-2 with TRBJ2-5; D is uncertain. Germline-derived CDR1 and CDR2 are SGHTA and FQGNSA. V lost 8 bases and J lost 2, with 6 bases in between. This CDR3 is 11 amino acids long. In nucleotides, the CDR3 is TGTGCCAGCGGAAATCAAGAGACCCAGTACTTC. Translated: CASGNQETQYF.

The chain is built from TRBV12-3 or TRBV12-4 and TRBJ2-1, with D possibly matching TRBD2 (5 bases). Trimming pared 5 bases from V and 3 bases from J, leaving 17 bases between. The CDR3 contains 16 residues. Written as DNA, the CDR3 is TGTGCCAGCAGTCCAGACCTAGCCGTCGTCTACAATGAGCAGTTCTTC. Translation: CASSPDLAVVYNEQFF.

There are a few counts of this clonotype. This chain joins TRBV5-5 and TRBJ2-1; tentatively, D is TRBD1 or TRBD2 (5 bases each). Germline V gives CDR1 SGHKS, CDR2 YYEKEE (reference sequence). This CDR3 is 14 amino acids long. Deletions cut 4 bases from V and 5 bases from J, with 13 bases between. This CDR3 is CASSPWDGDNEQFF. The CDR3 DNA follows: TGTGCCAGCAGCCCGTGGGACGGAGACAATGAGCAGTTCTTC.

The genes are TRBV5-6 and TRBJ2-1, with TRBD1 identical over 7 bases. V gave up 4 bases and J gave up 8 bases; unmatched junction bases: 12. The length of the CDR3 is 15 residues. From germline, CDR1 is SGHDT and CDR2 YYEEEE. The CDR3 spells CASSLSQTGYHEQFF. CDR3 nucleotides: TGTGCCAGCAGCCTTAGTCAGACAGGGTACCATGAGCAGTTCTTC.

The chain employs TRBV7-2 and TRBJ1-2; no clear D gene. The CDR3 sequence is 16 residues long. CDR1 and CDR2 (germline): SGHTA, FQGNSA. The V end lost 1 base, the J end lost 6 bases, and 18 bases lay between the germline ends. The CDR3 region is CASSLGAGGGIDGYTF. CDR3 bases: TGTGCCAGCAGCTTAGGGGCCGGCGGAGGGATAGATGGCTACACCTTC.

This clonotype occurred many times. This rearrangement joins TRBV4-1 to TRBJ1-1, with no clear D. Germline loops: CDR1 MGHRA, CDR2 YSYEKL. The CDR3 runs 14 residues. Trimming pared 4 bases from V and 8 bases from J, leaving 17 bases between. CDR3 in DNA: TGCGCCAGCAGCCCAGGCCTGTTGGGAGTAGAAGCTTTCTTT. It encodes CASSPGLLGVEAFF.

This clonotype was recorded many times. The chain couples TRBV5-1 to TRBJ2-7; TRBD2 aligns across 14 bases. The CDR3 has 18 residues. Germline assignment: CDR1 SGHRS and CDR2 YFSETQ. Losses at the gene ends were 4 bases for V and 3 bases for J; bases not matched to a gene: 12. In DNA form, the CDR3 reads TGCGCCAGCAGCCAGGGACTAGCGGGAGCTCTTGACAGCTACGAGCAGTACTTC. It is translated as CASSQGLAGALDSYEQYF.

This chain links TRBV7-2 with TRBJ1-4; 7 bases agree with TRBD1. CDR3 length equals 14 residues. Germline V CDR1 and CDR2: SGHTA, FQGNSA. V lost 5 bases to trimming and J lost 8 bases; unmatched junction nucleotides: 8. DNA for the CDR3: TGTACCAGCAGCATTTCAGGGGGACGAGAAAAACTGTTTTTT. Translated: CTSSISGGREKLFF.

The chain carries TRBV7-9 and TRBJ1-5; 7 bases map to TRBD1. The CDR3 is made up of 15 amino acids. The J segment lost 5 bases and the V segment lost 5 bases, leaving 9 bases of the junction unmatched. Germline V gives CDR1 SEHNR, CDR2 FQNEAQ (reference sequence). The CDR3 protein is CASSPPGTDDQPQHF. The CDR3 coding sequence is TGTGCCAGCAGCCCTCCCGGGACAGACGATCAGCCCCAGCATTTT. Full variable domain (remainder filled in from reference TRBV7-9 and TRBJ1-5): DTGVSQNPRHKITKRGQNVTFRCDPISEHNRLYWYRQTLGQGPEFLTYFQNEAQLEKSRLLSDRFSAERPKGSFSTLEIQRTEQGDSAMYLCASSPPGTDDQPQHFGDGTRLSIL.

This clonotype has a count of ten or more. V and J are TRBV29-1 and TRBJ2-1; TRBD1 matches at 8 bases. The CDR3 has 11 amino acids. J lost 9 bases, V lost 7 bases, and 5 bases had no gene match. CDR1 is SQVTM, CDR2 ANQGSEA, per germline. CDR3 residues: CSAGQGPEQFF. CDR3 in DNA: TGCAGCGCCGGACAGGGCCCTGAGCAGTTCTTC.

The sample holds a few counts of this clonotype. The rearrangement uses TRBV5-6 and TRBJ2-1, with a possible D match to TRBD2 (6 bases). CDR1 is SGHDT and CDR2 is YYEEEE in the germline V gene. Trimming removed 1 base from V and 6 bases from J, with 20 bases in between. The CDR3 has 17 amino acids. CDR3 sequence (DNA): TGTGCCAGCAGCTTGTTTCATAGCGGAGGGCCCCGCAATGAGCAGTTCTTC. The encoded protein is CASSLFHSGGPRNEQFF.

This clonotype has ten or more counts. V usage is TRBV6-2 or TRBV6-3 and J usage is TRBJ2-1; 10 bases map to TRBD2. V trimming: 5 bases; J trimming: 5 bases; junction bases outside the gene matches: 3. CDR1 is MNHEY and CDR2 is SVGEGT in the germline V gene. The CDR3 loop spans 14 amino acids. The CDR3 loop is CASSRSGGHNEQFF. DNA of the CDR3: TGTGCCAGCAGTCGTAGCGGGGGGCACAATGAGCAGTTCTTC.

This clonotype has more than one count but fewer than ten. The J gene is TRBJ1-2, the V gene TRBV13; D is undetermined. Per germline, CDR1 PRHDT and CDR2 FYEKMQ (reference sequence). The CDR3 has 13 amino acids. Trimming stripped 5 bases from V and 1 base from J, with 8 bases between. The CDR3 spells CASSTRVNYGYTF. The CDR3 nucleotides are TGTGCCAGCAGCACCCGGGTTAACTATGGCTACACCTTC.

V is TRBV7-2 and J is TRBJ2-1; D might be TRBD1 (7 bases). Germline V gives CDR1 SGHTA, CDR2 FQGNSA. V shed 0 bases and J shed 6 bases, with 18 bases lying between them. The length of the CDR3 is 17 residues. CDR3: CASSLAIGGGGFNEQFF. As DNA, the CDR3 is TGTGCCAGCAGCTTAGCCATCGGAGGGGGCGGTTTCAATGAGCAGTTCTTC.

This clonotype was detected a few times. The rearrangement joins TRBV11-1 to TRBJ2-7; the match to TRBD2 covers 12 bases. The CDR3 has 15 amino acids. The trim removed 5 bases at V and 3 bases at J, leaving 5 bases unmatched. Looked up from germline, CDR1 is SGHAT and CDR2 is FQDESV (reference sequence). CDR3 sequence reads: CASSRTSGAFYEQYF. The CDR3 DNA is TGTGCCAGCAGCCGGACTAGCGGGGCATTCTACGAGCAGTACTTC.

In its sample, this clonotype was seen many times. V gene TRBV4-1 combines with J gene TRBJ2-5; no clear D. The CDR3 sequence is 13 residues long. CDR1 is MGHRA, CDR2 YSYEKL, per germline. Trimming cost V 2 bases and J 10 bases, with 14 bases left between them. CDR3 residues: CASSQTGLWVQYF. The CDR3 DNA is TGCGCCAGCAGCCAAACGGGCCTCTGGGTCCAGTACTTC.

This clonotype was seen at least ten times. This chain connects TRBV20-1 to TRBJ2-1, with 10 positions matching TRBD2. This CDR3 contains 15 residues. In germline, CDR1 is DFQATT, CDR2 SNEGSKA (reference sequence). V lost 6 bases to trimming and J lost 3 bases; unmatched junction nucleotides: 8. In DNA, the CDR3 is TGCAGTGCAAATAGCGGGAGGACTAGCTACAATGAGCAGTTCTTC. Amino acid sequence: CSANSGRTSYNEQFF.

This clonotype was seen only a few times. This sequence joins TRBV20-1 and TRBJ2-7, with TRBD1 identical over 8 bases. The J segment lost 0 bases and the V segment lost 5 bases, leaving 6 bases of the junction unmatched. The germline V gene encodes CDR1 DFQATT and CDR2 SNEGSKA (reference sequence). This CDR3 spans 14 amino acids. The CDR3: CSAWDRTYSYEQYF. CDR3 nucleotide sequence: TGCAGTGCTTGGGACAGGACCTACTCCTACGAGCAGTACTTC.

The chain is built from TRBV12-5 and TRBJ2-5, with 9 bases lining up with TRBD1. Judging by the DNA end, TRBJ2-7 fits better; the J call may be wrong. Germline values: CDR1 LGHNT, CDR2 FRNRAP. This CDR3 contains 16 residues. The CDR3 region is CASGSQPRDRVYEQYF. The CDR3 DNA reads TGTGCTAGTGGTTCGCAGCCCCGGGACAGGGTCTACGAGCAGTACTTC.

This clonotype has at least ten counts. The rearrangement joins TRBV4-2 to TRBJ2-1; D tentatively reads TRBD1 or TRBD2 (5 bases each). This CDR3 has 16 amino acids. Germline V gene lookup returns CDR1 LGHNA and CDR2 YNFKEQ. Trimming stripped 0 bases from V and 7 bases from J, with 16 bases between. The CDR3 loop reads CASSQDEGTPPNEQFF. In DNA, the CDR3 is TGTGCCAGCAGCCAAGATGAGGGGACGCCTCCTAATGAGCAGTTCTTC.

The J gene is TRBJ2-6, the V gene TRBV27; D gene unclear. CDR1 and CDR2 (germline): MNHEY, SMNVEV (reference sequence). Trimming left V 4 bases short and J 1 base short, with 17 bases between. There are 18 residues in the CDR3. CDR3 region: CASSSLPPDGSGANVLTF. CDR3 DNA: TGTGCCAGCAGTTCGCTACCGCCGGACGGATCTGGGGCCAACGTCCTGACTTTC.